The T cell receptor (beta chain) under discussion was sequenced for a study of T cell responses to AZD1222 COVID-19 vaccine. Per germline, CDR1 DFQATT and CDR2 SNEGSKA (reference sequence). This CDR3 spans 11 amino acids. J lost 8 bases, V lost 8 bases, and 7 bases had no gene match. Data came from immunoSEQ multiplex PCR; TCRdb stores just in-frame clones and leaves some out. The sample has fewer than 250,000 clones, about 92% seen once; the top ten hold around 1%. The clonotype comes from an adult in good health. This specimen consisted of peripheral blood, obtained on day 0 of MenACWY control vaccination. The V gene is TRBV20-1, the J gene TRBJ1-2, with 8 positions matching TRBD1. CDR3 in amino acids: CSTGGLGGYTF. The CDR3 DNA reads TGCAGTACAGGGGGTTTAGGAGGCTACACCTTC.